This T cell receptor (beta chain) was sequenced for a study of blood T cell repertoires in COVID-19. Background on the study: Samples representing acute and convalescent COVID-19 were sourced from the United States, Italy and Spain. Sources were T cells, B-cell-depleted T cells, or PBMCs; the material itself was cDNA or gDNA.

The length of the CDR3 is 16 residues. Germline assignment: CDR1 LNHDA and CDR2 SQIVND (reference sequence). J was trimmed by 6 bases and V by 7 bases; bases with no gene match: 12. In the original workflow: Amplification of reference gene primers provided the estimated nucleated cell counts. Repertoires were generated with immunoSEQ multiplex PCR, while TCRdb's copy carries only in-frame clones and drops some. The V and J calls and the clone size are those of that table, but D and trimming were determined from the DNA. Of approximately 260,000 clones detected, around 82% appear once; the ten largest clones hold 4.9%.

This TCR came from an elderly woman with active or convalescent COVID-19. Sequencing input: peripheral blood. The chain employs TRBV19 and TRBJ1-6; 7 positions agree with TRBD1. CDR3 in DNA: TGTGCCAGTATCGTCAGGACAGGTAAGGCTAATTCACCCCTCCACTTT. Its translation is CASIVRTGKANSPLHF.